Included here is one T cell receptor (beta chain) sequence, with context. V trimming: 8 bases; J trimming: 4 bases; junction bases outside the gene matches: 16. Germline CDR1 and CDR2: MNHNS and SASEGT. The CDR3 is 16 residues long. Use of 60 Vbeta and 13 Jbeta primers characterized the PCR. Here immunoSEQ multiplex PCR was the method, and the copy in TCRdb shows in-frame clones only, minus some. The sample shows 130,000 to 150,000 clones, 65% to 85% of them seen only once. This entry belongs to a study of cytomegalovirus exposure and HLA in healthy donors. The source of this sequence is a woman in her forties in good health and CMV-seropositive. The V call is TRBV6-1, the J call TRBJ1-2; 7 nucleotides line up with TRBD1. Sequencing was carried out using PBMCs. This CDR3 is CASGVSDRAPFYGYTF. Written as DNA, the CDR3 is TGTGCCAGCGGTGTCTCCGACAGGGCCCCTTTCTATGGCTACACCTTC.